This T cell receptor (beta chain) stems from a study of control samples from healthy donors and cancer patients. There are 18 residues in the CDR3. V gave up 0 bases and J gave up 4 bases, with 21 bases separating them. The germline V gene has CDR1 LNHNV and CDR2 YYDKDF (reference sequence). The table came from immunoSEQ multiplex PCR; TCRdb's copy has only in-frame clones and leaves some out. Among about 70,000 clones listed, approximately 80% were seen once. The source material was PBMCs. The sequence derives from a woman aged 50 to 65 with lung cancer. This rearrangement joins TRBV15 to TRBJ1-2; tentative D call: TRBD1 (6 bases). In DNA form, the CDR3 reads TGTGCCACCAGCAGAGATGCGGAGACAGGACTGGCCGTCTATGGCTACACCTTC. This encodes CATSRDAETGLAVYGYTF.